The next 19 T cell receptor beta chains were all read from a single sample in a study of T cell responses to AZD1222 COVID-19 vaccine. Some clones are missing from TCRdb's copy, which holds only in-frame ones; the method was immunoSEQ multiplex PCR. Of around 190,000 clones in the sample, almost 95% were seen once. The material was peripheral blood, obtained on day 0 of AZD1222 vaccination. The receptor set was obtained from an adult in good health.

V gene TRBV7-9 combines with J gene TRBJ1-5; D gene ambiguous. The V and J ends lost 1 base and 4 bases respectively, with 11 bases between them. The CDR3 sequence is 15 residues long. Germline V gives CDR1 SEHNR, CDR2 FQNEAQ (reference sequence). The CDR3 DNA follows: TGTGCCAGCAGCTTAGAAACAGTAGATAATCAGCCCCAGCATTTT. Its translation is CASSLETVDNQPQHF.

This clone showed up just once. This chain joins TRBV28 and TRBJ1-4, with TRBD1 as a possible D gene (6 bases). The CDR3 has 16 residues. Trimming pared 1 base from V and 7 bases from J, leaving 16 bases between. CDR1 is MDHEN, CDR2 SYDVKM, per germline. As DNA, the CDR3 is TGTGCCAGCAGTTTATCCCAGGGAGGGGGAGGTGAAAAACTGTTTTTT. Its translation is CASSLSQGGGGEKLFF.

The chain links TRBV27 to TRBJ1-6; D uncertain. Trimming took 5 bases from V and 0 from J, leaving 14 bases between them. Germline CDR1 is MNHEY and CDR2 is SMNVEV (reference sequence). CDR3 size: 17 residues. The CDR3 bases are TGTGCCAGCAGTCGAAAACCCCAGAGCTCCTATAATTCACCCCTCCACTTT. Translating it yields CASSRKPQSSYNSPLHF.

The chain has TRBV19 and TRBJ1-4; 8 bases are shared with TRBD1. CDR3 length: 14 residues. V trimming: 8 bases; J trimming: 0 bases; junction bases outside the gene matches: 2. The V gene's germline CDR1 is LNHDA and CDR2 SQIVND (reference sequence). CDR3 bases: TGTGCCAGTGGGGGACAGGCAACTAATGAAAAACTGTTTTTT. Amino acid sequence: CASGGQATNEKLFF.

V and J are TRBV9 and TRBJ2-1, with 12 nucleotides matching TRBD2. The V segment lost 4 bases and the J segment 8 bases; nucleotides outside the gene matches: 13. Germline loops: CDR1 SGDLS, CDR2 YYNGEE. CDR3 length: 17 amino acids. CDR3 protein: CASSPRPSGGARDEQFF. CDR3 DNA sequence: TGTGCCAGCAGCCCGAGACCTAGCGGGGGGGCCAGGGATGAGCAGTTCTTC.

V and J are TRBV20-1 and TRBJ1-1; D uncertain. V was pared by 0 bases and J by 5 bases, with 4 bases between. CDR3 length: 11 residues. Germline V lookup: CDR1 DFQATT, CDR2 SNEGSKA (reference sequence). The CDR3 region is CSARDGTEAFF. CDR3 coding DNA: TGCAGTGCTAGAGATGGTACTGAAGCTTTCTTT.

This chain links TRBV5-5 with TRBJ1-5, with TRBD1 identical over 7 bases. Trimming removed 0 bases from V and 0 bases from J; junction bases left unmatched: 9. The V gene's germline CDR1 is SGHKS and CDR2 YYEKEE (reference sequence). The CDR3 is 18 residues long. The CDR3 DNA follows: TGTGCCAGCAGCTTGGGACAGGGAGGGGTTTATAGCAATCAGCCCCAGCATTTT. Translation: CASSLGQGGVYSNQPQHF.

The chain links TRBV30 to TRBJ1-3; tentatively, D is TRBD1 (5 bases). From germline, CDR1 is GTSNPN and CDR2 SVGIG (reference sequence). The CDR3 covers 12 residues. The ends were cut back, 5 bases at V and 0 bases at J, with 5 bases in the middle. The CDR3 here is CAWDSSGNTIYF. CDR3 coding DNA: TGTGCCTGGGACAGCTCTGGAAACACCATATATTTT.

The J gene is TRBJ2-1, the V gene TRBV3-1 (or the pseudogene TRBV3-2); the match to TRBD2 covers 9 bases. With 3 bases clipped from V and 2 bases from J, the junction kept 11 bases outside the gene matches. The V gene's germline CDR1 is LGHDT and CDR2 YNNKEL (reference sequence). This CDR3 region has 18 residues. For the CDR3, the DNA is TGTGCCAGCAGCCACGCAACTCCGGGACTAGCAACCTACAATGAGCAGTTCTTC. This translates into CASSHATPGLATYNEQFF.

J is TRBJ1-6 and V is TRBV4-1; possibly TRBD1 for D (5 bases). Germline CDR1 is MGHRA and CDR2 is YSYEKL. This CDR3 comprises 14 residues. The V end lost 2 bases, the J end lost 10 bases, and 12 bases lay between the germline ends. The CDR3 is CASSQLPGPSPLHF. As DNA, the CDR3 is TGCGCCAGCAGCCAACTACCGGGGCCGTCACCCCTCCACTTT.

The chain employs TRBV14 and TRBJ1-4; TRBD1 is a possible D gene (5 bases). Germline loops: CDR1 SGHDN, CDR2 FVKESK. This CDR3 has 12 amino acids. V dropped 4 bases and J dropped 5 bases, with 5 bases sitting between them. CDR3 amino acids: CASSRGNEKLFF. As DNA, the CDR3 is TGTGCCAGCAGCCGGGGGAATGAAAAACTGTTTTTT.

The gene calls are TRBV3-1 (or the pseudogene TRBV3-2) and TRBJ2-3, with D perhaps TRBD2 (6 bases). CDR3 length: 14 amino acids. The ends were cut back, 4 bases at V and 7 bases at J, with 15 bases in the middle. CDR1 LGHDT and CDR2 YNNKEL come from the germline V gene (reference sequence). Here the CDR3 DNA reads TGTGCCAGCAGCCGCGGGCAGCTAGCGAATACGCAGTATTTT. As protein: CASSRGQLANTQYF.

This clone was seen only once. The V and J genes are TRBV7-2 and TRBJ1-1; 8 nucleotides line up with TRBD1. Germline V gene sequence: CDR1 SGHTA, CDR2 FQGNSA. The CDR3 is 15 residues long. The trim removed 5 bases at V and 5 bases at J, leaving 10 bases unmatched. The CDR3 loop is CASSPPDRDLTEAFF. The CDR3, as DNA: TGTGCCAGCAGCCCCCCGGACAGGGATCTTACTGAAGCTTTCTTT.

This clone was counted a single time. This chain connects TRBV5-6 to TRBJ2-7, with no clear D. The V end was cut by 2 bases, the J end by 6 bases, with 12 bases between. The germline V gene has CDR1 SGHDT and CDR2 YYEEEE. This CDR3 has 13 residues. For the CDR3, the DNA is TGTGCCAGCAGCTTCTTAGGCGCCCTCGAGCAGTACTTC. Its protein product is CASSFLGALEQYF.

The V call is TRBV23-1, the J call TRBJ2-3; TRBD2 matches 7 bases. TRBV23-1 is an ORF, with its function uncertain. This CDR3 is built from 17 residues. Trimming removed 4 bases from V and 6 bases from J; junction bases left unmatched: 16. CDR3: CASSPPGEGPRVDTQYF. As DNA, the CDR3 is TGCGCCAGCAGTCCCCCCGGGGAGGGCCCACGTGTCGATACGCAGTATTTT.

Here the CDR3 DNA reads TGTGCCAGCAGCCCTACAGGAACCACTGAAGCTTTCTTT. Translated: CASSPTGTTEAFF. This chain connects TRBV11-2 to TRBJ1-1; a weak D match, TRBD1 (5 bases). There are 13 residues in the CDR3. V was trimmed by 5 bases and J by 4 bases, leaving 11 bases between them. The germline gives CDR1 SGHAT, CDR2 FQNNGV.

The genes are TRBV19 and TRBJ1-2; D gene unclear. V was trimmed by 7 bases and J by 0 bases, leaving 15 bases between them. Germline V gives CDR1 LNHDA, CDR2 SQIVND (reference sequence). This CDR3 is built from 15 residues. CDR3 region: CASTPNPEANYGYTF. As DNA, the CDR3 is TGTGCCAGTACCCCCAACCCCGAAGCTAACTATGGCTACACCTTC. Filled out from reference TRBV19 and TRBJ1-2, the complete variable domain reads DGGITQSPKYLFRKEGQNVTLSCEQNLNHDAMYWYRQDPGQGLRLIYYSQIVNDFQKGDIAEGYSVSREKKESFPLTVTSAQKNPTAFYLCASTPNPEANYGYTFGSGTRLTVV.

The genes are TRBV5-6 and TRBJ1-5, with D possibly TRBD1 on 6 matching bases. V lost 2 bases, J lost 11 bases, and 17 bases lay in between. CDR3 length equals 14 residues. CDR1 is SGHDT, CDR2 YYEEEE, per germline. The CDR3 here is CASSLFNRDGSQHF. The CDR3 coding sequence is TGTGCCAGCAGCTTATTTAACAGGGATGGTTCCCAGCATTTT.

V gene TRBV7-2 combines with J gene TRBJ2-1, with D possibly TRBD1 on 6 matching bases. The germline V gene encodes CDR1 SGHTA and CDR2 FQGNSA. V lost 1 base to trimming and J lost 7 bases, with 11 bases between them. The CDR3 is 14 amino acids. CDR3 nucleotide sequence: TGTGCCAGCAGCTTAGGGTGGCAGGGGAATGAGCAGTTCTTC. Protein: CASSLGWQGNEQFF.